What follows is one T cell receptor beta chain and its context. This clone was seen ten or more times. The target of this receptor is not known. Base qualities are missing; no much larger clone stands one base away. TCR beta libraries were generated from genomic DNA with the immunoSEQ kit, following the manufacturer's recommendations. To prepare the libraries, a first multiplex PCR with proprietary primers was run, followed by a second PCR that added unique barcodes, and a bead cleanup was done after each round. A kit-provided positive control reaction and a negative control reaction were included in every sample batch. The final libraries were assessed on an Agilent 4200 TapeStation D1000 ScreenTape, pooled by volume, and quantified by qPCR. Sequencing was performed on an Illumina NextSeq500 with a MidOutput 150-cycle cartridge, and 156 Read1 and 15 Index1 cycles were run with kit custom primers. The pooled library was loaded at 0.75 to 1 pM with a roughly 20% PhiX control spike-in. As for the original processing: Vendor-processed data were analyzed in R, with a clonotype defined as all T cells sharing the same CDR3 nucleotide sequence. In the clone abundance analyses, frequencies in each sample were normalized to that sample's 10,000 most abundant clones. Public T cell clones, which averaged fewer than five per sample, were removed prior to analysis. Tumor-enriched clonotypes and baseline blood-enriched clonotypes were defined as those with an abundance difference of at least 32-fold between compartments. A beta-binomial differential abundance model was applied to find clonotypes that expanded or contracted between blood time points. Tumor-blood repertoire similarity was measured with the Baroni-Urbani and Buser coefficient, and groups were compared using two-tailed Wilcoxon tests in R. TCRdb retrieved this table from immuneACCESS and kept in-frame rearrangements only. Not all clones are present; in checked studies, unresolved V genes account for under half, and no reason is known for the remainder. V, J and clone size are those of that table, while D and trimming were read from the DNA. Recorded for this sample are approximately 120,000 clones; about four fifths of them occurred a single time. The top ten clonotypes cover about 5.3% of the sample.

The CDR3, cysteine through phenylalanine, is 14 amino acids long. Only the CDR3 part of the read is kept: 42 bases, read in frame from the first base. Germline trimming amounts to 7 bases on V and 1 base on J, with 6 as the count of junction bases outside the gene matches. The germline V gene yields SNHLY for CDR1 and FYNNEI for CDR2. The sample's time point label, decoded: blood 2 weeks post-SBRT. The intended sense of this specimen's treatment or condition label: 15 Gy SBRT to primary tumor, nephrectomy 4 weeks later. Serial peripheral blood from radiation-treated patients was sampled at baseline, 2 weeks and 4 weeks after SBRT to track tumor-enriched clonotypes. Every patient's renal cell carcinoma showed clear cell pathology. Genomic DNA for TCR sequencing was prepared using the QIAamp DNA Blood Mini Kit (Qiagen). Samples were included in the analyses only if all quality control checks were passed.

This specimen comes from a study of radiation and T cells in renal cell carcinoma (dated by TCRdb to 2018 to 2021). Regarding the research as a whole: The samples were obtained from a clinical trial, where primary renal cell carcinomas were treated with 15 Gy stereotactic body radiation therapy and then removed by nephrectomy 4 weeks afterward. TCR beta sequencing covered 50 to 55 samples in total, comprising roughly 26 tumors and approximately 27 peripheral blood samples. In the 53 samples combined, fewer than 5 million unique CDR3 nucleotide sequences were found, encoding 3,000,000 or so unique CDR3 amino acid sequences. Study-wide findings and limitations: Because pretreatment tumor biopsies were not available, the baseline intratumoral presence of clonotypes could not be determined. Blood repertoire dynamics were not followed beyond 4 weeks after treatment. Top tumor clonotypes rose in blood from baseline to 2 weeks post-radiation, then contracted by 4 weeks, suggesting transient expansion of tumor-resident clones. Effects of radiation dose or scheduling on the TCR repertoire could not be addressed with the single-armed trial design.

The chain couples TRBV2 to TRBJ1-1; 7 bases in the middle match TRBD1. The receptor was isolated from a man between 45 and 60 years old with renal cell carcinoma. This specimen was blood, taken from a patient whose treatment included radiotherapy and nephrectomy. The CDR3 region has the sequence CASTQTGSNTEAFF. The sequenced DNA: TGTGCCAGCACCCAGACAGGGTCGAACACTGAAGCTTTCTTT.